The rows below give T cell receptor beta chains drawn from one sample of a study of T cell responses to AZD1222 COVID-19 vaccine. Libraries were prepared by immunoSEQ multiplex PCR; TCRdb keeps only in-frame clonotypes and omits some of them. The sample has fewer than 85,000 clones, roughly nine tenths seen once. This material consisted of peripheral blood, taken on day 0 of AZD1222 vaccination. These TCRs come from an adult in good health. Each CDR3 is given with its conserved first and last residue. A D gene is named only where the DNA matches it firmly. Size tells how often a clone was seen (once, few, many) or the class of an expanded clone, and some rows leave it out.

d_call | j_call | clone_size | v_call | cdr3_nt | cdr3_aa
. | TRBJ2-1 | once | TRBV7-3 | TGTGCCAGCAGCTTATTGGCAGGGGTCAGTGAGCAGTTCTTC | CASSLLAGVSEQFF
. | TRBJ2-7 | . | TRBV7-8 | TGTGCCAGCAGCGCAGGGGGGCCTTACGAGCAGTACTTC | CASSAGGPYEQYF
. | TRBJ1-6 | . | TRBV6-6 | TGTGCCAGCAGTTACCGGGGCTTAATTTCACCCCTCCACTTT | CASSYRGLISPLHF
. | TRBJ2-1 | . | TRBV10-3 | TGTGCCATCAGGGGGGGGCTACATGAGCAGTTCTTC | CAIRGGLHEQFF
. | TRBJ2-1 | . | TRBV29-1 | TGCAGCGTTGCACAGGGCCAGGAGGCTGAGCAGTTCTTC | CSVAQGQEAEQFF
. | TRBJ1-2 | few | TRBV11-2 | TGTGCCAGCAGCTTAGCAGGGACCTATGGCTACACCTTC | CASSLAGTYGYTF
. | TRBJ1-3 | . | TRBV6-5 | TGTGCCAGCAGCGCACAGAACTCTGGAAACACCATATATTTT | CASSAQNSGNTIYF
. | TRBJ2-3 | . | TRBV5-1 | TGCGCCAGCAGCTTGGCCGAGAGCACAGATACGCAGTATTTT | CASSLAESTDTQYF
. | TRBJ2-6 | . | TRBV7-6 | TGTGCCAGCAGCTTTTTTCCCCGGGGCTCTGGGGCCAACGTCCTGACTTTC | CASSFFPRGSGANVLTF
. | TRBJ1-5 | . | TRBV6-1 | TGTGCCAGCAGTGACCAGGACAATCAGCCCCAGCATTTT | CASSDQDNQPQHF
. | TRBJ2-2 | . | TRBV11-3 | TGTGCCAGCAGCTTAGGGGCGCTCACCGGGGAGCTGTTTTTT | CASSLGALTGELFF
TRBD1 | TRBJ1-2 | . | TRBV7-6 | TGTGCCAGCAGCTTAGCCACGGGACAGGGGGAAGGTGGCTACACCTTC | CASSLATGQGEGGYTF
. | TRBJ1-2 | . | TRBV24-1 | TGTGCCACCAGTGACCGGGACGGGGTTAACTATGGCTACACCTTC | CATSDRDGVNYGYTF
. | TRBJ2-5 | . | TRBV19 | TGTGCCAGTAATCGGGGCTGGGAAGAGACCCAGTACTTC | CASNRGWEETQYF
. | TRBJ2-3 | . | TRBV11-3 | TGTGCCAGCAGCGTAAGCCTAGCAGGAGATACGCAGTATTTT | CASSVSLAGDTQYF
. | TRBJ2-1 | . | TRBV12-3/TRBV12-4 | TGTGCCAGCAGCGCCAACAACAATGAGCAGTTCTTC | CASSANNNEQFF
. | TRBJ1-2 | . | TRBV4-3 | TGCGCCAGCAGCCAAGAACAGGCTCGGGAAGGCTATGGCTACACCTTC | CASSQEQAREGYGYTF
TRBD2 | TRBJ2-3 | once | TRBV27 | TGTGCCAGCAGTCCCCTTCTAGCGGCCACCCGAGATACGCAGTATTTT | CASSPLLAATRDTQYF
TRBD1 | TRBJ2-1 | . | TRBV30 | TGTGCCTGGACCCCCCCAGGGGGCGCCTACAATGAGCAGTTCTTC | CAWTPPGGAYNEQFF
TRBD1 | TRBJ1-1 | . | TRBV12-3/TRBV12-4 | TGTGCCAGCGGCACCGGGACAGAGGTTGAAGCTTTCTTT | CASGTGTEVEAFF
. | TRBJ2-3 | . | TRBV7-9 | TGTGCCAGCAGCTTACTAGTTGGCCCAGATACGCAGTATTTT | CASSLLVGPDTQYF
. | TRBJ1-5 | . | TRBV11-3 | TGTGCCAGCAGCTTAGGGGAGAATCAGCCCCAGCATTTT | CASSLGENQPQHF
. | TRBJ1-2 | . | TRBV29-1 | TGCAGCGTTGACCTCTATGGCTACACCTTC | CSVDLYGYTF
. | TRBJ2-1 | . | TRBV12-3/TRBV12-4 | TGTGCCAGCAGGACAAGGGGGGATGAGCAGTTCTTC | CASRTRGDEQFF
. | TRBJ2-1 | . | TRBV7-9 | TGTGCCAGCAGGTCGGACGGAACCTACAATGAGCAGTTCTTC | CASRSDGTYNEQFF
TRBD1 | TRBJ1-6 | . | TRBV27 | TGTGCCAGCAGTTTAAACAGGGGGATTGGTTCACCCCTCCACTTT | CASSLNRGIGSPLHF
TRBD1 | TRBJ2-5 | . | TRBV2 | TGTGCCAGCAGTTGGGACAGGGGGACGGGGGAGACCCAGTACTTC | CASSWDRGTGETQYF
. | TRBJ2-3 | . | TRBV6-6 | TGTGCCAGCAGCCCCCGGACTTCGCGCGGGGATACGCAGTATTTT | CASSPRTSRGDTQYF
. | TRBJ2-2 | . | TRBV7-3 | TGTGCCAGCAGTGGGCGAGGAGACACCGGGGAGCTGTTTTTT | CASSGRGDTGELFF
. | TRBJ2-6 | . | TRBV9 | TGTGCCAGCAGCCCCACCGGTGATGTGGGCTCTGGGGCCAACGTCCTGACTTTC | CASSPTGDVGSGANVLTF
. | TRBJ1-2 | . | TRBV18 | TGTGCCAGCTCACCACTTCTCGGCCAGGATTTTGGCTACACCTTC | CASSPLLGQDFGYTF
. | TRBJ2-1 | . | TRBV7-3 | TGTGCCAGCAGCTTAACGGGGGGACGGTACAATGAGCAGTTCTTC | CASSLTGGRYNEQFF
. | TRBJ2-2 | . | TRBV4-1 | TGCGCCAGCAGCCAAGCAAATGGTGGTTGGGACACCGGGGAGCTGTTTTTT | CASSQANGGWDTGELFF
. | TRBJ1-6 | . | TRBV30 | TGTGCCTGGAGAGCTGCGGGGGATTATTCACCCCTCCACTTT | CAWRAAGDYSPLHF
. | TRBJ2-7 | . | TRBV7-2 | TGTGCCAGCAGCGAGTTAACCTACGAGCAGTACTTC | CASSELTYEQYF
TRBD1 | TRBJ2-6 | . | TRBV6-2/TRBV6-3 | TGTGCCAGCAGCACAGGGGGCACTGGGGCCAACGTCCTGACTTTC | CASSTGGTGANVLTF
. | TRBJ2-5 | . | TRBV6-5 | TGTGCCAGCAACTTGGGACTTCGAGCTCAAGAGACCCAGTACTTC | CASNLGLRAQETQYF
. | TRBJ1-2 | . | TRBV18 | TGTGCCAGCTCACCACCTTCCGTCTACGTCTATGGCTACACCTTC | CASSPPSVYVYGYTF
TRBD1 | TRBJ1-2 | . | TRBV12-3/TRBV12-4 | TGTGCCAGCAGTTTTGGGACAGGGAATGGCTACACCTTC | CASSFGTGNGYTF
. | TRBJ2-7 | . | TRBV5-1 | TGCGCCAGCAGCTTGGATACCGGGCTCAGGAACTACGAGCAGTACTTC | CASSLDTGLRNYEQYF
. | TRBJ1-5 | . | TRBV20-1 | TGCAGTGCTAGTTCAGGGGTTAGCAATCAGCCCCAGCATTTT | CSASSGVSNQPQHF
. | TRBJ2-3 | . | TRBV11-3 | TGTGCCAGCAGCAGTAGGGACTTCACAGATACGCAGTATTTT | CASSSRDFTDTQYF
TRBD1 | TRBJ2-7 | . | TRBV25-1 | TGTGCCAGCAGTCCGCATACAGGGGGAGTTACCTACGAGCAGTACTTC | CASSPHTGGVTYEQYF
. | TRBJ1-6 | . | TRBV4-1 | TGCGCCAGCAGCCAAGATGGAAAACCGGGTCCGGGGTCACCCCTCCACTTT | CASSQDGKPGPGSPLHF
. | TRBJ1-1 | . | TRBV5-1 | TGCGCCAGCAGCTTGGAAGGACGTCTTGGGTTAAACACTGAAGCTTTCTTT | CASSLEGRLGLNTEAFF
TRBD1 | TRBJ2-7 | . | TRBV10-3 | TGTGCCATCAGTGAGGGGACAGAAACTAGGCACCCCTACGAGCAGTACTTC | CAISEGTETRHPYEQYF
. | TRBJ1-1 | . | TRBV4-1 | TGCGCCAGCAGCCGTACATCGCTGAACACTGAAGCTTTCTTT | CASSRTSLNTEAFF
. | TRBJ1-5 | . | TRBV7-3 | TGTGCCAGCAGCTTAAACTGGAGCAATCAGCCCCAGCATTTT | CASSLNWSNQPQHF
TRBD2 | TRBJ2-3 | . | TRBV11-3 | TGTGCCAGCAGCGAGGGACTAGCGGGAGGGCCACCGCCAGATACGCAGTATTTT | CASSEGLAGGPPPDTQYF
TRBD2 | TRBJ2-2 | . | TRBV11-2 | TGTGCCAGCAGCTTCCGGACTAGCGGGGGGTCCCCCGGGGAGCTGTTTTTT | CASSFRTSGGSPGELFF
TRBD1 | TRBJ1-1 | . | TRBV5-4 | TGTGCCAGCAGCTCCAAAGGGGGCGGGAACACTGAAGCTTTCTTT | CASSSKGGGNTEAFF